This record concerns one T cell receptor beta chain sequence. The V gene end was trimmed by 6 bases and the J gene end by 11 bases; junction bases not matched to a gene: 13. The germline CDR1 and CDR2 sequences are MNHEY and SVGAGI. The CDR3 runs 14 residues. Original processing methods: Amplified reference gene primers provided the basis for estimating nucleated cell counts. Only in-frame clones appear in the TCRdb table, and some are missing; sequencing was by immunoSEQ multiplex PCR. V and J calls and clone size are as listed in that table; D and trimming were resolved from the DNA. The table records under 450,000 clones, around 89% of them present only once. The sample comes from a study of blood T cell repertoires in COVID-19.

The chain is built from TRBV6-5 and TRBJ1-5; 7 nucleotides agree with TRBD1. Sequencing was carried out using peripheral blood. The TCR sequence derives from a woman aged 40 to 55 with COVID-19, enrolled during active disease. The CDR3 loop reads CASRSGTASRAQHF. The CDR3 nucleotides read TGTGCCAGCAGGTCCGGGACAGCCTCTCGAGCCCAGCATTTT.